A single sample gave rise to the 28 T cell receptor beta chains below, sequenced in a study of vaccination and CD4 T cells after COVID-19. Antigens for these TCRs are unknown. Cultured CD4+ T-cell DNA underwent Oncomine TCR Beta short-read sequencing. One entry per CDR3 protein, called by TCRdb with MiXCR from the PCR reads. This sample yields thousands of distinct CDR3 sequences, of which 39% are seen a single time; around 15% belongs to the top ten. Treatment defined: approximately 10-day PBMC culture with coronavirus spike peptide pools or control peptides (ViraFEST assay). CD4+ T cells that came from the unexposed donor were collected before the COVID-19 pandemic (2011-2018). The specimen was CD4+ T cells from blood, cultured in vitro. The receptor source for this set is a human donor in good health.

Here the CDR3 reads CSASLASETQYF. The CDR3, as DNA: TGCAGTGCTAGTCTAGCGTCGGAGACCCAGTACTTC. The V call is TRBV20-1, the J call TRBJ2-5; D is perhaps TRBD2 (6 bases). There are 12 residues in the CDR3. Germline lookup yields CDR1 DFQATT and CDR2 SNEGSKA (reference sequence). V was shortened by 3 bases and J by 5 bases, with 10 bases between the two germline ends.

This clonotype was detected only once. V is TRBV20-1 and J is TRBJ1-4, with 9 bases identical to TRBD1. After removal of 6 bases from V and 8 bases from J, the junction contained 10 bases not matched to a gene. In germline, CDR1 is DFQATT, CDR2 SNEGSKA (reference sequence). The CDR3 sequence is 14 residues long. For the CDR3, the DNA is TGCAGTGCCCTCCGACAGGGGGTGCGGGAAAAACTGTTTTTT. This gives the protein CSALRQGVREKLFF.

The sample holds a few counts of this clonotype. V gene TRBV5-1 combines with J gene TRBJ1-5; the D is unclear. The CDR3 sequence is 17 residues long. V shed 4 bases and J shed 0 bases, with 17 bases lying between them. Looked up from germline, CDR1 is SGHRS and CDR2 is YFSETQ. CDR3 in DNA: TGCGCCAGCAGCCCTGGTGGGGAAGCATATAGCAATCAGCCCCAGCATTTT. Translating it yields CASSPGGEAYSNQPQHF.

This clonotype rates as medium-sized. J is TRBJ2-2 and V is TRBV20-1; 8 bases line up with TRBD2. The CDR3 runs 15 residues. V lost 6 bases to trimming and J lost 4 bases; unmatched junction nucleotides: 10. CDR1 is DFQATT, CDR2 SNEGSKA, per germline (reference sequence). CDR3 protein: CSAAIGRAATGELFF. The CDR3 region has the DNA TGCAGTGCCGCCATCGGGAGGGCCGCCACCGGGGAGCTGTTTTTT.

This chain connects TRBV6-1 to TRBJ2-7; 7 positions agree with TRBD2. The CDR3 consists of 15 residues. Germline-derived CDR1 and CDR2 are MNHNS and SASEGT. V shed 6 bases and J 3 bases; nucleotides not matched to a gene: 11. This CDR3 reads CASRNGGISNYEQYF. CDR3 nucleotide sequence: TGTGCCAGCAGGAACGGGGGGATATCAAACTACGAGCAGTACTTC.

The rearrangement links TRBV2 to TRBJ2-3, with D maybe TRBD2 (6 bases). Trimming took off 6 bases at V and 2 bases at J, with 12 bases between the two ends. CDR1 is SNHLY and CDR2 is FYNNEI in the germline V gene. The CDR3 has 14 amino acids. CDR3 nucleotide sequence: TGTGCCAGCAGCTCCCGGACTACCACAGATACGCAGTATTTT. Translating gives CASSSRTTTDTQYF.

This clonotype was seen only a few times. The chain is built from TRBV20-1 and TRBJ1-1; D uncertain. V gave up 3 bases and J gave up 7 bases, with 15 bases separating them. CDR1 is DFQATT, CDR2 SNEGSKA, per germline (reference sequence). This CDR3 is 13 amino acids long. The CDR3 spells CSASTGAFVEAFF. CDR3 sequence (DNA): TGCAGTGCTAGTACGGGTGCGTTTGTTGAAGCTTTCTTT.

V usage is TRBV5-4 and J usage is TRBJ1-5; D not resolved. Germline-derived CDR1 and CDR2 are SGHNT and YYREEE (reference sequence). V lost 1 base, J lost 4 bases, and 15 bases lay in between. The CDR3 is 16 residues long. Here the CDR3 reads CASSLFPAFGNQPQHF. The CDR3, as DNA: TGTGCCAGCAGCTTGTTTCCGGCCTTCGGGAATCAGCCCCAGCATTTT.

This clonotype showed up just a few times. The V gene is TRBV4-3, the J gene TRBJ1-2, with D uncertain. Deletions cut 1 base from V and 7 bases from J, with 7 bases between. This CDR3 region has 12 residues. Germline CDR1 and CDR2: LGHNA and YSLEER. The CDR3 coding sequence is TGCGCCAGCAGCCAAGGGGATACTGGCTACACCTTC. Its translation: CASSQGDTGYTF.

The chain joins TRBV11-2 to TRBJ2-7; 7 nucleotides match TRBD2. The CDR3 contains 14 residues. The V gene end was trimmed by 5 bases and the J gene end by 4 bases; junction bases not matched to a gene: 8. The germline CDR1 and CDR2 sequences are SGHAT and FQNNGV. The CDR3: CASSGLAGGYEQYF. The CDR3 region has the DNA TGTGCCAGCAGCGGACTCGCCGGGGGGTACGAGCAGTACTTC.

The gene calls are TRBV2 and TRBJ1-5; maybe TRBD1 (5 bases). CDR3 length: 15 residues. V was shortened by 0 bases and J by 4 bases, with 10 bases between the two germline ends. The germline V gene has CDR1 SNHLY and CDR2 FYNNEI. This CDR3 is CASSEAGTPNQPQHF. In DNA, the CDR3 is TGTGCCAGCAGTGAAGCGGGGACCCCTAATCAGCCCCAGCATTTT.

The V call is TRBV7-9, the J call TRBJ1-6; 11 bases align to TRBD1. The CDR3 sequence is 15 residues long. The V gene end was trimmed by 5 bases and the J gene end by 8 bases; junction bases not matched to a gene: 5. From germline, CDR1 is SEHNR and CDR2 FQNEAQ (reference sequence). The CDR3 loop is CASSLGTGGDSPLHF. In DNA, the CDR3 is TGTGCCAGCAGCCTGGGGACAGGGGGGGATTCACCCCTCCACTTT.

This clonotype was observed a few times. The CDR3 is CATSRQLGQGTSPLHF. The CDR3 nucleotides read TGTGCCACCAGCAGACAACTAGGACAGGGAACTTCACCCCTCCACTTT. The rearrangement uses TRBV15 and TRBJ1-6; TRBD1 agrees at 8 bases. V shed 2 bases and J 9 bases; nucleotides not matched to a gene: 9. Germline loops: CDR1 LNHNV, CDR2 YYDKDF (reference sequence). The CDR3 covers 16 residues.

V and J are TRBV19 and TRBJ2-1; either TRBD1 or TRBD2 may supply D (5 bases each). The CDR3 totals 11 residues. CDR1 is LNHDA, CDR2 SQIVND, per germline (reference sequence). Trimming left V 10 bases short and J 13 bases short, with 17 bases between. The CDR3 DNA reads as TGTGCCACCCAACCCCCCGGGGCTCAGTTCTTC. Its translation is CATQPPGAQFF.

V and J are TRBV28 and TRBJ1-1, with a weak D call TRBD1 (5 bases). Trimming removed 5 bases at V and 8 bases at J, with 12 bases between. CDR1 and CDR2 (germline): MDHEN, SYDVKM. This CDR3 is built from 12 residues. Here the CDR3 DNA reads TGTGCCAGCAGTGTACGACAGAAAGAAGCTTTCTTT. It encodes CASSVRQKEAFF.

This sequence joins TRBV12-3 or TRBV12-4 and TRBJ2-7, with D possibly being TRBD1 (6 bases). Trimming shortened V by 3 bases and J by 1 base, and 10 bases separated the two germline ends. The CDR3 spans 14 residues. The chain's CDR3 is CASSFGTISYEQYF. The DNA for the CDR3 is TGTGCCAGCAGTTTCGGGACAATTTCCTACGAGCAGTACTTC.

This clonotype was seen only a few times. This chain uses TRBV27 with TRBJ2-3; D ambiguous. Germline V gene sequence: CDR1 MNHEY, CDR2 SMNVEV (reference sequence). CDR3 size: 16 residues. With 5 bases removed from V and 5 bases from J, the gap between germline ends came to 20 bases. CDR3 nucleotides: TGTGCCAGCAGTCGGTTGACAACGAGGAACGGAGATACGCAGTATTTT. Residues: CASSRLTTRNGDTQYF.

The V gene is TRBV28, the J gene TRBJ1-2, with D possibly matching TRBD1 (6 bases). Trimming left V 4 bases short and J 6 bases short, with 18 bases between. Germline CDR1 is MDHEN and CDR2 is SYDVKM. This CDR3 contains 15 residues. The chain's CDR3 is CASSSNAKGGNGYTF. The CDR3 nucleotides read TGTGCCAGCAGTTCTAATGCTAAGGGGGGCAATGGCTACACCTTC.

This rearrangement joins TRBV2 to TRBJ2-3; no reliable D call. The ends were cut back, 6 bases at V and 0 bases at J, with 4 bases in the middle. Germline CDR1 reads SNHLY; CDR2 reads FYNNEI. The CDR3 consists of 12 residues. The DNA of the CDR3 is TGTGCCAGCAGGCTCAGCACAGATACGCAGTATTTT. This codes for CASRLSTDTQYF. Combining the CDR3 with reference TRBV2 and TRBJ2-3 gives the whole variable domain EPEVTQTPSHQVTQMGQEVILRCVPISNHLYFYWYRQILGQKVEFLVSFYNNEISEKSEIFDDQFSVERPDGSNFTLKIRSTKLEDSAMYFCASRLSTDTQYFGPGTRLTVL.

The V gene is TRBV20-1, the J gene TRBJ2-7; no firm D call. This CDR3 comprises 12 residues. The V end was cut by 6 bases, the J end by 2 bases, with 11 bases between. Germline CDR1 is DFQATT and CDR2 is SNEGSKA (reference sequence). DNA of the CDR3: TGCAGTGCGCGATACAGTGCCTACGAGCAGTACTTC. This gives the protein CSARYSAYEQYF.

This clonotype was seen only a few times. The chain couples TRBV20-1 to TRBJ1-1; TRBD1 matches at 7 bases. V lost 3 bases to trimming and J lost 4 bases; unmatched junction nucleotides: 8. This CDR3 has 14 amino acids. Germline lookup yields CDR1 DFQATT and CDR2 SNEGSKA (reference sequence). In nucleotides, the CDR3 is TGCAGTGCTAGCAAAACAGGGGTGGTCACTGAAGCTTTCTTT. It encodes CSASKTGVVTEAFF.

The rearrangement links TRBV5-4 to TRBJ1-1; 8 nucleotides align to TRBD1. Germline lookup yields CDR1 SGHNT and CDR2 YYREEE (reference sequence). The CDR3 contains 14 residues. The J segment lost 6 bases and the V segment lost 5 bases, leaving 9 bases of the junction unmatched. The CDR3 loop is CASSRRDRSSEAFF. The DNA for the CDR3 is TGTGCCAGCAGTCGGCGGGACAGGAGCTCTGAAGCTTTCTTT.

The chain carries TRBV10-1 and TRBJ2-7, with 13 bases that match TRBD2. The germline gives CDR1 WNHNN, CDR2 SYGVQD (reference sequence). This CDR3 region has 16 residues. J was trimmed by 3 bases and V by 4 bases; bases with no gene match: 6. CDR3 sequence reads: CASSGGLAGESYEQYF. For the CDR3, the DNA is TGCGCCAGCAGTGGTGGACTAGCGGGAGAAAGCTACGAGCAGTACTTC.

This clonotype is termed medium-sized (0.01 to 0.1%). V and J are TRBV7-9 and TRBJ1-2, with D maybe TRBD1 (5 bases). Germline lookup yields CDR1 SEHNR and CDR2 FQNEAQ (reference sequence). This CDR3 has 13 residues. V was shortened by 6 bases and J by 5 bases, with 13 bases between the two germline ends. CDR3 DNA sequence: TGTGCCAGCAGTTCCAGGGATAGGTATGGCTACACCTTC. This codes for CASSSRDRYGYTF.

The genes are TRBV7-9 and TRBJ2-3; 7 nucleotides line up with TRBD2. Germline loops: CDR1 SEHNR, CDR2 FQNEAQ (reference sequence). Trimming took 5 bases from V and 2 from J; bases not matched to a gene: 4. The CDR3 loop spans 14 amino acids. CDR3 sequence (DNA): TGTGCCAGCAGCCCCAGCGGGGCCACAGATACGCAGTATTTT. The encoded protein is CASSPSGATDTQYF.

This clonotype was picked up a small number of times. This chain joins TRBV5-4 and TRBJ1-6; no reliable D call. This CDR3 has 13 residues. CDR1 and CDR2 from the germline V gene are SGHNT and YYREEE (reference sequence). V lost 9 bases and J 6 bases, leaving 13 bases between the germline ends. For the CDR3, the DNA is TGTGCCATTCGCACAGAACTTAATTCACCCCTCCACTTT. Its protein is CAIRTELNSPLHF.

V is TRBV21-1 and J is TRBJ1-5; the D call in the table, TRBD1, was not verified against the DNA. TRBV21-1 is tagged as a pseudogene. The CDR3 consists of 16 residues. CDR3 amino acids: CASSKETGGRNQPQHF. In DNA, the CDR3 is TGTGCCAGCAGCAAAGAGACAGGGGGCCGCAATCAGCCCCAGCATTTT.

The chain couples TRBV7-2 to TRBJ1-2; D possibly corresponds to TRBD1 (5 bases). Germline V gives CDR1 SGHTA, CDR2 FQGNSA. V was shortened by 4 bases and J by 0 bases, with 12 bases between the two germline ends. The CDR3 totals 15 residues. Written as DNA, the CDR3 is TGTGCCAGCAGCTCGCAACCGACAGCTAACTATGGCTACACCTTC. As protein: CASSSQPTANYGYTF.